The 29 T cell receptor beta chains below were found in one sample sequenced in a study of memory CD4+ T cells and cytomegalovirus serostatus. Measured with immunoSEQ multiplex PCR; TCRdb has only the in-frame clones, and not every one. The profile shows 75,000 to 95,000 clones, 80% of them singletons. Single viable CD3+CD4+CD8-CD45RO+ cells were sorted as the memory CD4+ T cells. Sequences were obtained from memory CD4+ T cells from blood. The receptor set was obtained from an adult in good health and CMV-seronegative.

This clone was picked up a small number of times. This CDR3 reads CASRVDRGNGYTF. DNA of the CDR3: TGTGCCAGCAGGGTGGACAGGGGGAATGGCTACACCTTC. The chain has TRBV2 and TRBJ1-2; TRBD1 matches at 10 bases. The germline V gene has CDR1 SNHLY and CDR2 FYNNEI. The CDR3 runs to 13 residues. With V trimmed by 6 bases and J by 6 bases, 4 bases remained unmatched. The full variable domain, rest sourced from reference TRBV2 and TRBJ1-2, is EPEVTQTPSHQVTQMGQEVILRCVPISNHLYFYWYRQILGQKVEFLVSFYNNEISEKSEIFDDQFSVERPDGSNFTLKIRSTKLEDSAMYFCASRVDRGNGYTFGSGTRLTVV.

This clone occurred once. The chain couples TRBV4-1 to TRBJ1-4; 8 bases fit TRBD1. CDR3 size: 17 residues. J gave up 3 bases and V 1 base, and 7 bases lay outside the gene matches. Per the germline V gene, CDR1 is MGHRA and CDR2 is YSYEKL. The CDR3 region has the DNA TGCGCCAGCAGCCAAGGCAGGGGGCGGTCGGCTAATGAAAAACTGTTTTTT. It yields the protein CASSQGRGRSANEKLFF.

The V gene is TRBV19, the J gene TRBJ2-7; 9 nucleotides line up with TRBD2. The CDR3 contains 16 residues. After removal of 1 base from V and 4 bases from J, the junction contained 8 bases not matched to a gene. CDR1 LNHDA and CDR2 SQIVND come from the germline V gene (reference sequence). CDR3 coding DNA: TGTGCCAGTAGTATAGTCTCGGCGGGGGGGCTGTACGAGCAGTACTTC. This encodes CASSIVSAGGLYEQYF.

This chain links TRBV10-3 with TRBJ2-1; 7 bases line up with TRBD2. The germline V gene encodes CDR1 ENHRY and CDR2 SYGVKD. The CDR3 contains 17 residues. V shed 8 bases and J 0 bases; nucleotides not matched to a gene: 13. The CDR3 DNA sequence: TGTGCCATCGGAGAGCGGGGCCATCAGAGCTCCTACAATGAGCAGTTCTTC. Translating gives CAIGERGHQSSYNEQFF.

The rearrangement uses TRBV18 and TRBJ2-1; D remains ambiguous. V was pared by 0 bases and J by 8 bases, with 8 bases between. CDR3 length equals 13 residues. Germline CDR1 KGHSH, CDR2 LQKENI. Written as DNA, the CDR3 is TGTGCCAGCTCACCACCCGGAAACTATGAGCAGTTCTTC. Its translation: CASSPPGNYEQFF.

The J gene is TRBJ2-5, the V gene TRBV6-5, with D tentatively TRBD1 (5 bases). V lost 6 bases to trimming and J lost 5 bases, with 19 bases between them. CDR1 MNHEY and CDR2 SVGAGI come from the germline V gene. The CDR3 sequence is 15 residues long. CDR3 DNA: TGTGCCAGCAGCCCTATCGTGGGGCGGTGGGAGACCCAGTACTTC. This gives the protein CASSPIVGRWETQYF.

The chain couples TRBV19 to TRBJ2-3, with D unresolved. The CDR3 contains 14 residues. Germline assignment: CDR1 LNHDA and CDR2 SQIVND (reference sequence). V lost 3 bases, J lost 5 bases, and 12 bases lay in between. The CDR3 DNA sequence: TGTGCCAGTAGTATGACCCCTTACTTAGATACGCAGTATTTT. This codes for CASSMTPYLDTQYF.

CDR3 sequence: CASSAFPGREKLFF. The CDR3 bases are TGTGCCAGCAGCGCCTTCCCCGGGAGAGAAAAACTGTTTTTT. V is TRBV9 and J is TRBJ1-4; D uncertain. This CDR3 contains 14 residues. Germline loops: CDR1 SGDLS, CDR2 YYNGEE. V gave up 3 bases and J gave up 8 bases, with 14 bases separating them. The variable domain in full, completed from reference TRBV9 and TRBJ1-4, reads DSGVTQTPKHLITATGQRVTLRCSPRSGDLSVYWYQQSLDQGLQFLIQYYNGEERAKGNILERFSAQQFPDLHSELNLSSLELGDSALYFCASSAFPGREKLFFGSGTQLSVL.

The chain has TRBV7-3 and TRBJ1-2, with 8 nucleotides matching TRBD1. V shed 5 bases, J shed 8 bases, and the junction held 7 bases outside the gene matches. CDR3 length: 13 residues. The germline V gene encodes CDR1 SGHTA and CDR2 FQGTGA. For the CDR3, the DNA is TGTGCCAGCAGCGACGGACAGGGACGGGGCTACACCTTC. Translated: CASSDGQGRGYTF.

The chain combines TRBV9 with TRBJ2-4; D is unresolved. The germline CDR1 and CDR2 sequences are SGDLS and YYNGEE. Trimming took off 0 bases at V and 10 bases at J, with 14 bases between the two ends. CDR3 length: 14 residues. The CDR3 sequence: CASSVGLRGMIQYF. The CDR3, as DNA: TGTGCCAGCAGCGTAGGACTGAGAGGTATGATTCAGTACTTC.

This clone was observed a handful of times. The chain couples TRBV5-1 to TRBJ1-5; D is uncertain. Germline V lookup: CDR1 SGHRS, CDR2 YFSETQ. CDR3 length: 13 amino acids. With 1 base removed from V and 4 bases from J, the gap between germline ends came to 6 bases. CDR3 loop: CASSLIPNQPQHF. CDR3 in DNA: TGCGCCAGCAGCTTGATCCCAAATCAGCCCCAGCATTTT.

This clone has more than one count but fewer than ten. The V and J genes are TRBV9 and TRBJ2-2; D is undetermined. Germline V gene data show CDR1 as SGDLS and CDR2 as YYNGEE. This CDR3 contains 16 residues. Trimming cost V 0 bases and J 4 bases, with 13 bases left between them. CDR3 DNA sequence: TGTGCCAGCAGCGTAGGAGTGGGGAACCCCACCGGGGAGCTGTTTTTT. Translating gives CASSVGVGNPTGELFF.

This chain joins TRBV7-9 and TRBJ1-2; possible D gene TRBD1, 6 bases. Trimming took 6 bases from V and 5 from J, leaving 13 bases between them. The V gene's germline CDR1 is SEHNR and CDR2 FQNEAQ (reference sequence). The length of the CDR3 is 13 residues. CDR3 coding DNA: TGTGCCAGCAGTCAACCGACAGGATATGGCTACACCTTC. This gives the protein CASSQPTGYGYTF.

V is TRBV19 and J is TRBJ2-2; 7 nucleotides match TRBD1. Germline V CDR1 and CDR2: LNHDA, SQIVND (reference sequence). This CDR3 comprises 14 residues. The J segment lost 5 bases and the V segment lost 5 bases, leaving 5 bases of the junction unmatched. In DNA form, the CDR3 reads TGTGCCAGTAGTCTCTCAGGGGGTACCGGGGAGCTGTTTTTT. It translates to CASSLSGGTGELFF.

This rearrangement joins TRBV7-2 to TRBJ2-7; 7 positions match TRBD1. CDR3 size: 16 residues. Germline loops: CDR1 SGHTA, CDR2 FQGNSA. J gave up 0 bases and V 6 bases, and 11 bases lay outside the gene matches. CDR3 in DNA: TGTGCCAGCAGGCTGTTGACAGGGCGAAGCTCCTACGAGCAGTACTTC. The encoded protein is CASRLLTGRSSYEQYF.

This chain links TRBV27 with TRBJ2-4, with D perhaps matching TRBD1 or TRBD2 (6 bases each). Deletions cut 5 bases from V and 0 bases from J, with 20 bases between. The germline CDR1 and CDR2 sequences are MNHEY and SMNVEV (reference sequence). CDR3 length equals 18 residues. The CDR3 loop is CASSPTPLRGLAKNIQYF. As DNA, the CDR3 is TGTGCCAGCAGTCCTACTCCACTCAGGGGACTAGCCAAAAACATTCAGTACTTC.

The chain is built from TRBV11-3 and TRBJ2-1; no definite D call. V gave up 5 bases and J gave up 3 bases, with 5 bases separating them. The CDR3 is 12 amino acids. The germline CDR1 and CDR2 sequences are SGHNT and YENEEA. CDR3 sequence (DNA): TGTGCCAGCAGCCCCGACTACAATGAGCAGTTCTTC. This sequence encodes CASSPDYNEQFF.

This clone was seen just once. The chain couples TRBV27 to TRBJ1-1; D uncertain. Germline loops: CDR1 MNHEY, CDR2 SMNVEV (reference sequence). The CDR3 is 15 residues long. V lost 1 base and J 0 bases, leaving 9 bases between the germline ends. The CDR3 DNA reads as TGTGCCAGCAGTTTATTAGGGCATGTGAACACTGAAGCTTTCTTT. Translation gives CASSLLGHVNTEAFF.

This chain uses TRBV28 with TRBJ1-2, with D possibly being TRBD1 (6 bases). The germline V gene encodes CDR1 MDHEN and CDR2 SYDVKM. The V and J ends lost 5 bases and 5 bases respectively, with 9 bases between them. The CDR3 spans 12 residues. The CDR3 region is CASSQTGYGYTF. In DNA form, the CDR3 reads TGTGCCAGCAGTCAGACAGGTTATGGCTACACCTTC.

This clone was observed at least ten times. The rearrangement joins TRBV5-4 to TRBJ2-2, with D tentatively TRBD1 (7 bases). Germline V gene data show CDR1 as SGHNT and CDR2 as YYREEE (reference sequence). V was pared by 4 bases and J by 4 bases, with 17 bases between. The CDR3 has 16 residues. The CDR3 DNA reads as TGTGCCAGCAGCCGCGGGACAGACCTATCCACCGGGGAGCTGTTTTTT. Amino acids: CASSRGTDLSTGELFF.

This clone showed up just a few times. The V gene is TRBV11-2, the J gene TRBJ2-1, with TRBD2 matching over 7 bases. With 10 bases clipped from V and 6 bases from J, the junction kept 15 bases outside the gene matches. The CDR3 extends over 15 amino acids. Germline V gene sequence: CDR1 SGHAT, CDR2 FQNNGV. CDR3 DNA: TGTGCCACCACATCCCAGCGGGACTACCCCAATGAGCAGTTCTTC. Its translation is CATTSQRDYPNEQFF.

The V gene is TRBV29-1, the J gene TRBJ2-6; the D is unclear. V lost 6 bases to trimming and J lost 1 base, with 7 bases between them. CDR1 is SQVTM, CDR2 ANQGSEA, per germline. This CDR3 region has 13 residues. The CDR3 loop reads CSVAPSGANVLTF. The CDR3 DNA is TGCAGCGTCGCCCCGTCTGGGGCCAACGTCCTGACTTTC.

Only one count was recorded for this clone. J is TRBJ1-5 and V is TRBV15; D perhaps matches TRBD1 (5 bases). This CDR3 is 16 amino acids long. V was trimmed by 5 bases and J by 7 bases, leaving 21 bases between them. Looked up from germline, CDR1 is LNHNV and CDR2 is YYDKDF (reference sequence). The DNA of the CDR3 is TGTGCCACCAGCGTGGGTGGGGCTAAGGAGCGGCAGCCCCAGCATTTT. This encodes CATSVGGAKERQPQHF.

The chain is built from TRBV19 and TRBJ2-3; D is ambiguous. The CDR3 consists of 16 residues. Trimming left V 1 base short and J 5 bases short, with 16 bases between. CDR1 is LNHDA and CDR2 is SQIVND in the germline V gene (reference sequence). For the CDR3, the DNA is TGTGCCAGTAGTATAGCCGAGCCCTTTTGGGGAGATACGCAGTATTTT. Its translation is CASSIAEPFWGDTQYF. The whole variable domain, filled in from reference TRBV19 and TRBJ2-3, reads DGGITQSPKYLFRKEGQNVTLSCEQNLNHDAMYWYRQDPGQGLRLIYYSQIVNDFQKGDIAEGYSVSREKKESFPLTVTSAQKNPTAFYLCASSIAEPFWGDTQYFGPGTRLTVL.

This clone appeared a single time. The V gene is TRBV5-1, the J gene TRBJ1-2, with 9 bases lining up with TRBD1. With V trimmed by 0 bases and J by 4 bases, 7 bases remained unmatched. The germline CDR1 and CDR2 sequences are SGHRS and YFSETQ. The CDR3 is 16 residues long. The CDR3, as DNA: TGCGCCAGCAGCTTGGGAAGGGACAGGGCGATCTATGGCTACACCTTC. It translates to CASSLGRDRAIYGYTF.

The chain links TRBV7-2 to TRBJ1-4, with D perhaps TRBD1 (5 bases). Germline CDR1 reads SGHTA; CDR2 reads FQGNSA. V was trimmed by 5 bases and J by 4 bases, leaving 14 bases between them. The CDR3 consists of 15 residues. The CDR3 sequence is CASSIQGGSNEKLFF. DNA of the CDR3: TGTGCCAGCAGCATCCAGGGCGGTAGTAATGAAAAACTGTTTTTT.

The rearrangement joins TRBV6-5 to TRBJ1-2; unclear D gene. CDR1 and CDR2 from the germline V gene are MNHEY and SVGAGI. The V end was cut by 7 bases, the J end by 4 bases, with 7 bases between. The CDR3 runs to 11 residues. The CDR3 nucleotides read TGTGCCAGCAAAGATCCCTATGGCTACACCTTC. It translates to CASKDPYGYTF.

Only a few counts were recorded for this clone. As DNA, the CDR3 is TGTGCCAGCAGTTACCCTCCTTTGGCGGGATCGGGCGGCTACACCTTC. It yields the protein CASSYPPLAGSGGYTF. This chain uses TRBV6-6 with TRBJ1-2; D gene ambiguous. This CDR3 has 16 amino acids. The germline V and J ends were trimmed by 2 bases and 8 bases, with 21 bases remaining between them. CDR1 is MNHNY, CDR2 SVGAGI, per germline (reference sequence).

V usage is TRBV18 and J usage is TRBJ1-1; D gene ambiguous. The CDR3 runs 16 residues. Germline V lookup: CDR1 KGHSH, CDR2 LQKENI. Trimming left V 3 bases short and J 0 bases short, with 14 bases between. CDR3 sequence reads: CASSPQSVVMNTEAFF. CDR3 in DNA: TGTGCCAGCTCACCCCAAAGCGTGGTTATGAACACTGAAGCTTTCTTT.